Below are 20 T cell receptor beta chains sequenced from a single sample in a study of shared clonotypes between healthy human individuals. Generated by immunoSEQ multiplex PCR, the TCRdb table keeps only in-frame clones and is missing some. The sample contains approximately 740,000 clones, approximately 74% of which appear only once. The sequencing input was memory CD4+ T cells sorted from blood. Subset given: CD45RA-negative fraction. Source of these receptors: a woman aged 30 to 39 in good health.

The chain links TRBV7-9 to TRBJ2-2; 14 positions match TRBD2. Germline CDR1 SEHNR, CDR2 FQNEAQ (reference sequence). The V and J ends lost 5 bases and 5 bases, in that order; junction bases with no gene match: 7. The CDR3 is 17 residues long. The CDR3 protein is CASSQRTSGRRTGELFF. The CDR3 region has the DNA TGTGCCAGCAGCCAACGGACTAGCGGGAGGAGGACCGGGGAGCTGTTTTTT. Full variable domain (missing parts from reference TRBV7-9 and TRBJ2-2): DTGVSQNPRHKITKRGQNVTFRCDPISEHNRLYWYRQTLGQGPEFLTYFQNEAQLEKSRLLSDRFSAERPKGSFSTLEIQRTEQGDSAMYLCASSQRTSGRRTGELFFGEGSRLTVL.

As for this clone: Given a much more abundant clone one base away, this may be a read error. At the DNA level, this CDR3 is encoded by other sequences in the same sample as well. V and J are TRBV5-1 and TRBJ1-3; D is perhaps TRBD1 (5 bases). V was cut by 4 bases and J by 4 bases, with 12 bases left in between. Germline lookup yields CDR1 SGHRS and CDR2 YFSETQ. CDR3 length: 14 residues. The CDR3 DNA follows: TGCGCCAGCAGCCCGGGGACGGACGGAAACACCATATATTTT. Amino acids: CASSPGTDGNTIYF.

The rearrangement links TRBV19 to TRBJ2-2; 8 bases align to TRBD2. This CDR3 has 18 residues. Germline V gene lookup returns CDR1 LNHDA and CDR2 SQIVND (reference sequence). V lost 2 bases to trimming and J lost 7 bases; unmatched junction nucleotides: 15. The CDR3 DNA sequence: TGTGCCAGTAGTATAAGTAAAATTGGCGGGACTAGGGGCGGGGAGCTGTTTTTT. Its translation: CASSISKIGGTRGGELFF.

The genes are TRBV10-3 and TRBJ2-5, with D maybe TRBD2 (6 bases). V lost 8 bases to trimming and J lost 5 bases, with 18 bases between them. CDR3 length equals 14 residues. CDR1 ENHRY and CDR2 SYGVKD come from the germline V gene. The CDR3 nucleotides are TGTGCCATCGCCTCGGCGGGCCGGGGGGAGACCCAGTACTTC. This sequence encodes CAIASAGRGETQYF.

This clone came up once. This chain joins TRBV5-6 and TRBJ2-7; unclear D gene. The CDR3 length is 14 residues. The V gene's germline CDR1 is SGHDT and CDR2 YYEEEE. With 0 bases removed from V and 0 bases from J, the gap between germline ends came to 7 bases. The DNA for the CDR3 is TGTGCCAGCAGCTTGGTGGGTCACTCCTACGAGCAGTACTTC. This sequence encodes CASSLVGHSYEQYF.

The V and J genes are TRBV11-1 and TRBJ2-2, with 8 bases lining up with TRBD1. V shed 5 bases and J 3 bases; nucleotides not matched to a gene: 5. CDR1 is SGHAT and CDR2 is FQDESV in the germline V gene (reference sequence). CDR3 length equals 15 residues. The CDR3 here is CASSPTGGDTGELFF. The CDR3 DNA sequence: TGTGCCAGCAGCCCCACAGGGGGTGACACCGGGGAGCTGTTTTTT.

CDR3 DNA sequence: TGTGCCAGCAGCATCACCGGGGACAGGGCGGTTCAGTACTTC. Translated, it gives CASSITGDRAVQYF. The genes are TRBV9 and TRBJ2-4, with 9 bases identical to TRBD1. Germline lookup yields CDR1 SGDLS and CDR2 YYNGEE. The CDR3 length is 14 residues. The V segment lost 4 bases and the J segment 11 bases; nucleotides outside the gene matches: 10.

The CDR3 sequence is CASSPAPIGGELFF. The CDR3 DNA reads as TGTGCCAGTAGTCCCGCGCCTATCGGCGGGGAGCTGTTTTTT. The J gene is TRBJ2-2, the V gene TRBV19, with D uncertain. Between the trimmed V and J ends, which lost 5 bases and 7 bases, there was a span of 14 bases. There are 14 residues in the CDR3. Germline-derived CDR1 and CDR2 are LNHDA and SQIVND (reference sequence).

The chain employs TRBV6-6 and TRBJ2-1; D may match TRBD1 or TRBD2 (5 bases each). V lost 7 bases and J 3 bases, leaving 16 bases between the germline ends. CDR1 is MNHNY, CDR2 SVGAGI, per germline (reference sequence). The CDR3 runs 15 residues. The DNA of the CDR3 is TGTGCCAGCAACAACCGGGACCTGAACTACAATGAGCAGTTCTTC. Translating it yields CASNNRDLNYNEQFF.

This chain uses TRBV11-2 with TRBJ1-5, with unresolved D. In germline, CDR1 is SGHAT, CDR2 FQNNGV. V lost 0 bases, J lost 6 bases, and 6 bases lay in between. This CDR3 comprises 13 residues. The CDR3 loop reads CASSLDLTQPQHF. DNA of the CDR3: TGTGCCAGCAGCTTAGACTTAACTCAGCCCCAGCATTTT.

As regards this clone: Since no conserved phenylalanine or tryptophan closes the CDR3, a read error is the likely cause. No DNA is shown, since the ends of the CDR3 on it are uncertain; the CDR3 is the one TCRdb lists. The chain links TRBV7-8 to TRBJ2-3; the DNA was not used to check the table's D call, TRBD2. The CDR3 region is 12 residues in length, termini included. Germline loops: CDR1 SGHVS, CDR2 FQNEAQ. CDR3 sequence: CASSPGAGASPL.

This clone was counted a few times. The chain joins TRBV21-1 to TRBJ2-7; TRBD1 reflects the table's D call only, with no check against the DNA. TRBV21-1 is termed a pseudogene. The CDR3 extends over 14 amino acids. The CDR3 region is CASSINRVTNEQYF. As DNA, the CDR3 is TGTGCCAGCAGCATTAACAGGGTAACTAACGAGCAGTACTTC.

The chain employs TRBV5-1 and TRBJ2-2; D might be TRBD1 (6 bases). Germline values: CDR1 SGHRS, CDR2 YFSETQ. Trimming removed 0 bases at V and 1 base at J, with 13 bases between. The CDR3 contains 17 residues. The CDR3 DNA sequence: TGCGCCAGCAGCTTGGTACAGGGCCTCTTGAACACCGGGGAGCTGTTTTTT. As protein: CASSLVQGLLNTGELFF.

This rearrangement joins TRBV5-4 to TRBJ1-2; 9 positions agree with TRBD1. Looked up from germline, CDR1 is SGHNT and CDR2 is YYREEE (reference sequence). After removal of 5 bases from V and 5 bases from J, the junction contained 7 bases not matched to a gene. The CDR3 spans 14 residues. CDR3 nucleotide sequence: TGTGCCAGCAGAAGACCGGGACAGGGTTATGGCTACACCTTC. This codes for CASRRPGQGYGYTF.

This clone was picked up a small number of times. This rearrangement joins TRBV19 to TRBJ1-5; a possible D gene is TRBD1 (6 bases). CDR1 and CDR2 from the germline V gene are LNHDA and SQIVND (reference sequence). This CDR3 region has 17 residues. V lost 5 bases, J lost 5 bases, and 22 bases lay in between. CDR3 protein: CASSPTRSYRADQPQHF. CDR3 sequence (DNA): TGTGCCAGTAGTCCTACACGATCCTACAGGGCAGATCAGCCCCAGCATTTT.

The sample holds one count of this clone. The V and J genes are TRBV7-6 and TRBJ2-5; the match to TRBD2 covers 9 bases. The CDR3 sequence is 13 residues long. V shed 6 bases and J 5 bases; nucleotides not matched to a gene: 4. The germline gives CDR1 SGHVS, CDR2 FNYEAQ. The CDR3 sequence: CASSLSGSETQYF. The CDR3 nucleotides read TGTGCCAGCAGTCTTAGCGGGAGTGAGACCCAGTACTTC.

V usage is TRBV7-3 and J usage is TRBJ2-1; 10 bases map to TRBD1. The CDR3 runs 17 residues. J lost 9 bases, V lost 0 bases, and 11 bases had no gene match. The germline V gene has CDR1 SGHTA and CDR2 FQGTGA. The CDR3 reads CASSLTRQGAQNPEQFF. The CDR3 DNA reads TGTGCCAGCAGCTTAACAAGACAGGGGGCGCAGAATCCTGAGCAGTTCTTC.

The J gene is TRBJ2-2, the V gene TRBV2, with 9 bases fitting TRBD1. V was clipped by 1 base and J by 6 bases; unmatched bases: 6. The CDR3 has 16 residues. The germline V gene encodes CDR1 SNHLY and CDR2 FYNNEI. This CDR3 reads CASSEGGQGIPGELFF. CDR3 in DNA: TGTGCCAGCAGTGAAGGTGGACAGGGGATTCCCGGGGAGCTGTTTTTT.

This clone was observed once. The chain uses TRBV19 and TRBJ1-1; tentative D call: TRBD1 (6 bases). CDR1 is LNHDA and CDR2 is SQIVND in the germline V gene (reference sequence). Trimming pared 2 bases from V and 8 bases from J, leaving 15 bases between. CDR3 length equals 14 residues. In DNA, the CDR3 is TGTGCCAGTAGTATACAAAACCCCGGGACAGAAGCTTTCTTT. Protein: CASSIQNPGTEAFF.

This clone was recorded a few times. The V and J genes are TRBV6-5 and TRBJ2-7; 9 bases fit TRBD1. The V segment lost 5 bases and the J segment 1 base; nucleotides outside the gene matches: 3. The V gene's germline CDR1 is MNHEY and CDR2 SVGAGI. This CDR3 has 14 amino acids. The CDR3 bases are TGTGCCAGCAGTGGACAGGGGTCATCCTACGAGCAGTACTTC. As protein: CASSGQGSSYEQYF.